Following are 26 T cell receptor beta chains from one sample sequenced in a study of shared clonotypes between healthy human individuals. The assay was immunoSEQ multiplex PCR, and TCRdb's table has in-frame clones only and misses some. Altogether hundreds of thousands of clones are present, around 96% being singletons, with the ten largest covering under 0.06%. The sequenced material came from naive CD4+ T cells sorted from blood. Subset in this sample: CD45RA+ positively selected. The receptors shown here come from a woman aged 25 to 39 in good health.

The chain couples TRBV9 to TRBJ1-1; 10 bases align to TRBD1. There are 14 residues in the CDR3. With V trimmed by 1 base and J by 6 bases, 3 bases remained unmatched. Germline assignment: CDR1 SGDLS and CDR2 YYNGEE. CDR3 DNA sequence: TGTGCCAGCAGCGTAAGACAGGGGGCCGCTGAAGCTTTCTTT. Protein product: CASSVRQGAAEAFF.

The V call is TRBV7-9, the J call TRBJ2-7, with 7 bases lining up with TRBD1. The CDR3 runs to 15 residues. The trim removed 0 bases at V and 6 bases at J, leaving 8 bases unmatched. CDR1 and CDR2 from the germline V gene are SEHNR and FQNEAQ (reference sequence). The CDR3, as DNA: TGTGCCAGCAGCTTAGCCGACAGGGCGGATTGCGAGCAGTACTTC. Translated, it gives CASSLADRADCEQYF.

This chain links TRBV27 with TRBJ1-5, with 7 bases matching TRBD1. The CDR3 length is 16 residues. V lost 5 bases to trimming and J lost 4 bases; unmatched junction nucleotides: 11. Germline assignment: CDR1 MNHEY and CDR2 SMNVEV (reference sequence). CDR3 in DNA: TGTGCCAGCAGTACTATCCGACAGGGTCTAAATCAGCCCCAGCATTTT. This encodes CASSTIRQGLNQPQHF.

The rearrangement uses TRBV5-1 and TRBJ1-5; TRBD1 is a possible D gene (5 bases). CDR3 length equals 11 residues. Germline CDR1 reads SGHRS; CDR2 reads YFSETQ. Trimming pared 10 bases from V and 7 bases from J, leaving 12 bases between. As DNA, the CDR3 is TGCGCCGGGGGAATGGGACAGCCCCAGCATTTT. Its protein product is CAGGMGQPQHF.

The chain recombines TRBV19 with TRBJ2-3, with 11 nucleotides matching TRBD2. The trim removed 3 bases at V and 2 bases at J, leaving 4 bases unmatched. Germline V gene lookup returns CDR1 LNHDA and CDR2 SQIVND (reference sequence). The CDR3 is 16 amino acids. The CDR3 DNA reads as TGTGCCAGTAGTATGGGGACTAGCGGACACACAGATACGCAGTATTTT. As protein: CASSMGTSGHTDTQYF.

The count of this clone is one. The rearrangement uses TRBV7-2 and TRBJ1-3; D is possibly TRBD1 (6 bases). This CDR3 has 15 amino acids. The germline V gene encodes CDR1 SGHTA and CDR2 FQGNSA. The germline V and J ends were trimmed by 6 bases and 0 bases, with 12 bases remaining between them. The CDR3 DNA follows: TGTGCCAGCAGTGCCGCGGACAGCTCTGGAAACACCATATATTTT. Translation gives CASSAADSSGNTIYF.

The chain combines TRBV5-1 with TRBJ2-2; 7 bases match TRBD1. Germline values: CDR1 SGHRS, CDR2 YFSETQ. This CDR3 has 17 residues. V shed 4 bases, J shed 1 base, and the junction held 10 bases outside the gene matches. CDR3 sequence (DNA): TGCGCCAGCAGCCCCTCCGGACAGGCTCTGAACACCGGGGAGCTGTTTTTT. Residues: CASSPSGQALNTGELFF.

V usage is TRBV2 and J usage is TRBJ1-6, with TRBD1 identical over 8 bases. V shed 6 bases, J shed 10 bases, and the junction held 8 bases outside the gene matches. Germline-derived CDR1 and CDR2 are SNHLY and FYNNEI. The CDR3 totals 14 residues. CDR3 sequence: CASRLTGEGSPLHF. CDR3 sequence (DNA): TGTGCCAGCAGACTGACAGGGGAGGGATCACCCCTCCACTTT.

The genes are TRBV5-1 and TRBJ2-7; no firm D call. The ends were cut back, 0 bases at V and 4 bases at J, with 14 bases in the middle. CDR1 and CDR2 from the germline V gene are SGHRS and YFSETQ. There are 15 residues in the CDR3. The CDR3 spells CASSLVANPSYEQYF. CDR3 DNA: TGCGCCAGCAGCTTGGTGGCCAATCCCTCTTACGAGCAGTACTTC.

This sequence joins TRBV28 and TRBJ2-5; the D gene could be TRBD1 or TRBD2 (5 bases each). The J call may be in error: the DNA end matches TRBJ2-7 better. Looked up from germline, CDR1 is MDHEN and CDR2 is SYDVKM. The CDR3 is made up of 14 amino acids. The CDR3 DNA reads TGTGCCAGCAGTTCTGGCAGGGAGCTTTACGAGCAGTACTTC. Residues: CASSSGRELYEQYF.

CDR3 nucleotides: TGTGCCAGCAGCTTACGGGAGGCCAGCTCCTACAATGAGCAGTTCTTC. It translates to CASSLREASSYNEQFF. The chain carries TRBV7-3 and TRBJ2-1, with 7 positions matching TRBD2. Germline CDR1 SGHTA, CDR2 FQGTGA. CDR3 length equals 16 residues. After removal of 2 bases from V and 0 bases from J, the junction contained 4 bases not matched to a gene.

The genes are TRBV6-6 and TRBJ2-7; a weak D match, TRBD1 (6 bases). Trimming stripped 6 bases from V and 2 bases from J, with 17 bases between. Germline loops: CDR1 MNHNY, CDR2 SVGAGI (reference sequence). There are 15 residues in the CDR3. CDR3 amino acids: CASRLSGTSTYEQYF. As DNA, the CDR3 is TGTGCCAGCAGACTATCCGGGACATCAACCTACGAGCAGTACTTC.

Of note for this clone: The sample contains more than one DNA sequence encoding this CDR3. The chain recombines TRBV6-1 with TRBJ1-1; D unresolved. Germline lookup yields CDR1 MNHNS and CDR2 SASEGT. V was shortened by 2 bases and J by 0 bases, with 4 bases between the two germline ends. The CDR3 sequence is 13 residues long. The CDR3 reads CASSEHLNTEAFF. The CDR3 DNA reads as TGTGCCAGCAGTGAACACCTGAACACTGAAGCTTTCTTT.

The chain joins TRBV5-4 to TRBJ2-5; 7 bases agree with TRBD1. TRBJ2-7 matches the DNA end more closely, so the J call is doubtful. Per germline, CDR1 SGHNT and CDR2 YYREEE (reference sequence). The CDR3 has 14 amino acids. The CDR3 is CASSYDREPYEQYF. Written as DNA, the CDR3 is TGTGCCAGCAGCTACGACAGGGAGCCCTACGAGCAGTACTTC.

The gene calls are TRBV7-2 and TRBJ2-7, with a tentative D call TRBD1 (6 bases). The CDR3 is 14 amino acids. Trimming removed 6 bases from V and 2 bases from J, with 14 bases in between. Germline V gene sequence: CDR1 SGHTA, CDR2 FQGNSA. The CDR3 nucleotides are TGTGCCAGCAGTTCACAGGGTGCCACCTACGAGCAGTACTTC. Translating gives CASSSQGATYEQYF.

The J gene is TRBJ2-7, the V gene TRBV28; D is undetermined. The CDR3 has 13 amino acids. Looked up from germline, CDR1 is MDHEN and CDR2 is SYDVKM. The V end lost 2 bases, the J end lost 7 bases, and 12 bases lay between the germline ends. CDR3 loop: CASSLAALREQYF. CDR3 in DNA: TGTGCCAGCAGTTTAGCGGCATTGAGGGAGCAGTACTTC.

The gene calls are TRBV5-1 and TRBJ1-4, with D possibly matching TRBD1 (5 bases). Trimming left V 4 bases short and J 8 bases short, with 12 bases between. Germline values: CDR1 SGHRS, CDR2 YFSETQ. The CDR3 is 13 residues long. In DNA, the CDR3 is TGCGCCAGCAGCATCGGGACGGGCGAAAAACTGTTTTTT. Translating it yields CASSIGTGEKLFF. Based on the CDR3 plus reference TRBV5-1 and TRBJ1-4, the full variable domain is KAGVTQTPRYLIKTRGQQVTLSCSPISGHRSVSWYQQTPGQGLQFLFEYFSETQRNKGNFPGRFSGRQFSNSRSEMNVSTLELGDSALYLCASSIGTGEKLFFGSGTQLSVL.

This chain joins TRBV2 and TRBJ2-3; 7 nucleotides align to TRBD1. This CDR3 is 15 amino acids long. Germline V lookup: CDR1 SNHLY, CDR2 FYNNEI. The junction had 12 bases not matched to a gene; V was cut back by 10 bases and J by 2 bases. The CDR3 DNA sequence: TGTGCCACTCGGGGCCTGGGACAGCTCACAGATACGCAGTATTTT. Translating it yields CATRGLGQLTDTQYF.

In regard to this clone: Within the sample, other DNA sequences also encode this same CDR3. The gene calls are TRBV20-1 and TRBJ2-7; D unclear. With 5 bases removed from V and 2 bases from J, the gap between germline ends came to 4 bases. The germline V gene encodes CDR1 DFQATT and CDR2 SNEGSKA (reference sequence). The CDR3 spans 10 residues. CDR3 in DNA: TGCAGTGCTCGGACCTACGAGCAGTACTTC. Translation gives CSARTYEQYF.

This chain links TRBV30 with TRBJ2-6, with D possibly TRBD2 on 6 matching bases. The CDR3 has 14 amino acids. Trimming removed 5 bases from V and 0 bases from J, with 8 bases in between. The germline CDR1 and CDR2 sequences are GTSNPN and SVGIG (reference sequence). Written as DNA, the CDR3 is TGTGCCTGGGGGCGGGACTCTGGGGCCAACGTCCTGACTTTC. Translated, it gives CAWGRDSGANVLTF.

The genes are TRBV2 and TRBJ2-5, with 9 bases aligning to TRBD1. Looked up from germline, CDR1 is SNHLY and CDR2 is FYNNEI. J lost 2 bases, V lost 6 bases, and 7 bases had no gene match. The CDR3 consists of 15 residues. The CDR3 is CASSDRGTGQETQYF. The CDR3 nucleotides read TGTGCCAGCAGCGACAGGGGGACTGGACAAGAGACCCAGTACTTC.

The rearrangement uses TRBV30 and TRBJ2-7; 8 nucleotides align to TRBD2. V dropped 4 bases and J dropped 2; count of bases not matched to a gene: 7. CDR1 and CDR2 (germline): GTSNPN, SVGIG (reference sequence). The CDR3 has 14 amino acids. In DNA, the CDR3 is TGTGCCTGGACCCCCGGGACTAGAACCTACGAGCAGTACTTC. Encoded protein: CAWTPGTRTYEQYF.

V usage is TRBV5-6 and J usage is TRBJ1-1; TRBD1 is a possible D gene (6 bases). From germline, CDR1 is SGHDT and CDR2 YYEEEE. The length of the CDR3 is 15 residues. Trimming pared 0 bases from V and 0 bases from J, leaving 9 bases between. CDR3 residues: CASSLVDRLNTEAFF. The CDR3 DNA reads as TGTGCCAGCAGCTTGGTGGACAGATTGAACACTGAAGCTTTCTTT.

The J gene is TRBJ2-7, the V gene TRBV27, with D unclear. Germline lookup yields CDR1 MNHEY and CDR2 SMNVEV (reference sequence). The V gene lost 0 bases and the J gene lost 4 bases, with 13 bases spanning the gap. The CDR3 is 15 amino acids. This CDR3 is CASSLSSVPGYEQYF. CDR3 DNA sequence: TGTGCCAGCAGTTTATCAAGTGTCCCCGGGTACGAGCAGTACTTC.

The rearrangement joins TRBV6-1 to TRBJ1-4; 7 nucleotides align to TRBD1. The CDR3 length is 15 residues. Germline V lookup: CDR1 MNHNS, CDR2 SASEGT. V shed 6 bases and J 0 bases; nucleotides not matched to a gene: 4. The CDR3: CASRKTGATNEKLFF. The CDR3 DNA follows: TGTGCCAGCAGGAAAACAGGGGCAACTAATGAAAAACTGTTTTTT.

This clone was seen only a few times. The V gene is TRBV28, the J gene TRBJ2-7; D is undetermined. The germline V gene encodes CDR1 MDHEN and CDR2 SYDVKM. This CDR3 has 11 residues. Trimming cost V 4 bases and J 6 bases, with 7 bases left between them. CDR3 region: CASSSPREQYF. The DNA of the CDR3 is TGTGCCAGCAGTTCCCCCCGCGAGCAGTACTTC.